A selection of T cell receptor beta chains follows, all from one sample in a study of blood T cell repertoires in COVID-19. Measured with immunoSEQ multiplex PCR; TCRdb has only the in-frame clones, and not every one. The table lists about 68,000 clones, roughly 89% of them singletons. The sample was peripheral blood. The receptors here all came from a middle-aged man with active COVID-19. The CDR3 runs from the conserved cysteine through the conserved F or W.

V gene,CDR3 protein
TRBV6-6,CASSSGQGGEKLFF
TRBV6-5,CASSQDTAEQYF
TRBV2,CASRFGGAGPMEFF
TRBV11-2,CASSLGTGNGEQYF
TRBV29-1,CSVPGPGGNTDTQYF
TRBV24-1,CATTKDSTSTDTQYF
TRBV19,CASKQIHEQYF
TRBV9,CASSATGTVIQPQHF
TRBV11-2,CASSSLGLAAYEQYF
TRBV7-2,CASSSRTGGNQPQHF
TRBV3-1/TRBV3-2,CASSQDRPSGVGEQFF
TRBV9,CASSVAEREQYF
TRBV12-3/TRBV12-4,CASSEFSNQPQHF
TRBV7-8,CASSLAVQRGLQETQYF
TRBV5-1,CASSLAPGSTDTQYF
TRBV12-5,CASGSPDRESRETQYF
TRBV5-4,CASSLAQTRNTIYF
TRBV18,CASSPGQPYNEQFF
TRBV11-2,CASSRTSGGDYEQYF
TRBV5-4,CASSPFGATGYTF
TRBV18,CASSQASGNGDTQYF
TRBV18,CASSPDINYGYTF
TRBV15,CATSRATRGQETQYF
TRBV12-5,CASGLVSYNEQFF
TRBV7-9,CASSFGGVANEQFF
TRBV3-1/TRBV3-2,CASRWRSNTGELFF
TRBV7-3,CASSLGQNTEAFF
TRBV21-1,CASSKAATSGGTNTGELFF
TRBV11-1,CASSLEQNYEQYF
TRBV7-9,CASSSRTVQAYGYTF
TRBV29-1,CSVASGSGYTF
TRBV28,CASSPGTGPTSPLHF
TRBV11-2,CASSSPGETQYF
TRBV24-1,CATSEWDRGYEQYF
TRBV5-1,CASSLGLDQPQHF
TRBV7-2,CASSYGTGANYGYTF
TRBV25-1,CASSDPVTGEVYGYTF
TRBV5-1,CASSSGGQGTYGYTF
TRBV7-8,CASSLGPDNEQFF
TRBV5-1,CASSSQGVMTEAFF
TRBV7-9,CASSLTQGENEQFF
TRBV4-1,CASSQDRWRASEKLFF
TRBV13,CASSTQDRVGDTDTQYF
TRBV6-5,CASSQGISNQPQHF